This TCR beta chain emerged from a study of CD8 T cells in Susac syndrome. cDNA came from about 0.5 to 1 ug RNA primed by random hexamers. MiXCR was run by TCRdb on the immunoSEQ multiplex PCR reads, yielding one entry per CDR3 protein. The data show about 140,000 distinct CDR3 sequences, roughly 96% seen once. Trimming pared 1 base from V and 5 bases from J, leaving 8 bases between. The CDR3 has 12 residues. The germline CDR1 and CDR2 sequences are DFQATT and SNEGSKA (reference sequence). V gene TRBV20-1 combines with J gene TRBJ2-5; D not certain. Sequencing was carried out using CD4+ T cells from PBMCs. This TCR was recovered from a human donor with multiple sclerosis. The CDR3 DNA reads as TGCAGTGCTAGAGGGTCCCATGAGACCCAGTACTTC. Translation gives CSARGSHETQYF.